These 22 T cell receptor beta chains share one sample of origin, sequenced in a study of identical twins. From the 5' RACE reads, TCRdb called clonotypes with MiXCR, one entry per CDR3 protein. The profile covers hundreds of thousands of distinct CDR3 sequences, with 15% to 20% appearing a single time and 10% to 15% taken by the ten largest. These sequences were also reported in another study, on T cells expressing NK-cell markers.

The sample taken for sequencing was PBMCs. The receptors here all came from a woman between 18 and 30 years old in good health.

V gene TRBV12-3 or TRBV12-4 combines with J gene TRBJ2-3; 11 bases match TRBD2. Losses at the gene ends were 7 bases for V and 8 bases for J; bases not matched to a gene: 8. The CDR3 runs 14 residues. As DNA, the CDR3 is TGTGCCAGCAAGCGACTAGCGGGATGGGGTACGCAGTATTTT. Translation gives CASKRLAGWGTQYF.

This clonotype was picked up a small number of times. The chain employs TRBV10-1 and TRBJ2-7, with TRBD1 identical over 8 bases. The CDR3 runs 14 residues. After removal of 3 bases from V and 3 bases from J, the junction contained 4 bases not matched to a gene. From germline, CDR1 is WNHNN and CDR2 SYGVQD (reference sequence). The CDR3 coding sequence is TGCGCCAGCAGTGATCGGACAGGGAACTACGAGCAGTACTTC. Protein product: CASSDRTGNYEQYF.

This chain's CDR3 is CASSRTTSGGAYNEQFF. The CDR3 DNA sequence: TGTGCCAGCAGCCGGACTACTAGCGGGGGGGCCTACAATGAGCAGTTCTTC. The V and J genes are TRBV12-3 or TRBV12-4 and TRBJ2-1, with 13 bases lining up with TRBD2. There are 17 residues in the CDR3. J gave up 2 bases and V 6 bases, and 7 bases lay outside the gene matches.

The J gene is TRBJ2-1, the V gene TRBV3-1, with 8 bases fitting TRBD2. The ends lost 7 bases at V and 0 bases at J; junction bases unmatched: 5. Germline V gene lookup returns CDR1 LGHDT and CDR2 YNNKEL (reference sequence). CDR3 length: 15 residues. Written as DNA, the CDR3 is TGTGCCAGCAATTTTGGGACTAGCTCCTACAATGAGCAGTTCTTC. It is translated as CASNFGTSSYNEQFF.

The sample holds a few counts of this clonotype. The gene calls are TRBV28 and TRBJ2-7; 7 positions agree with TRBD1. Trimming took 3 bases from V and 3 from J; bases not matched to a gene: 11. The CDR3 has 16 amino acids. The germline CDR1 and CDR2 sequences are MDHEN and SYDVKM. CDR3 in amino acids: CASSFTGQEVFYEQYF. DNA for the CDR3: TGTGCCAGCAGTTTTACCGGACAGGAAGTTTTCTACGAGCAGTACTTC.

There are a few counts of this clonotype. The V call is TRBV12-3 or TRBV12-4, the J call TRBJ2-5; D may be TRBD2 (6 bases). The CDR3 is 14 residues long. V was trimmed by 6 bases and J by 2 bases, leaving 13 bases between them. CDR3 bases: TGTGCCAGCAGGGCCGGAGGGCCTCAAGAGACCCAGTACTTC. Translated: CASRAGGPQETQYF.

This clonotype was detected a few times. This sequence joins TRBV12-3 or TRBV12-4 and TRBJ1-2; 9 bases match TRBD1. This CDR3 region has 14 residues. V lost 3 bases, J lost 2 bases, and 1 base stayed unmatched. The CDR3 sequence is CASSFGQGNYGYTF. CDR3 sequence (DNA): TGTGCCAGCAGTTTCGGACAGGGGAACTATGGCTACACCTTC.

This clonotype was counted between two and nine times. The chain has TRBV5-1 and TRBJ2-1; D call uncertain. CDR3 length: 15 residues. Trimming removed 4 bases at V and 6 bases at J, with 17 bases between. The germline gives CDR1 SGHRS, CDR2 YFSETQ. CDR3 sequence: CASSLKPDRRNEQFF. The CDR3, as DNA: TGCGCCAGCAGCCTCAAACCGGACCGGCGCAATGAGCAGTTCTTC.

This clonotype came up many times. The rearrangement uses TRBV5-6 and TRBJ1-1; 7 bases match TRBD1. V lost 4 bases and J lost 3; bases outside the gene matches: 3. The CDR3 extends over 13 amino acids. Germline assignment: CDR1 SGHDT and CDR2 YYEEEE. The CDR3 sequence is CASSPDRDTEAFF. CDR3 DNA: TGTGCCAGCAGCCCCGACAGGGACACTGAAGCTTTCTTT.

The chain carries TRBV7-8 and TRBJ2-7, with D possibly TRBD2 on 7 matching bases. Looked up from germline, CDR1 is SGHVS and CDR2 is FQNEAQ. V lost 6 bases and J lost 4, with 13 bases in between. This CDR3 is built from 13 residues. CDR3 residues: CASRMGGQYEQYF. The CDR3 DNA reads as TGTGCCAGCAGGATGGGGGGGCAGTACGAGCAGTACTTC.

This clonotype has more than one count but fewer than ten. The chain combines TRBV9 with TRBJ1-5; 7 bases are a match to TRBD1. The CDR3 length is 15 residues. Germline CDR1 SGDLS, CDR2 YYNGEE. Germline trimming cut 3 bases from V and 2 bases from J; bases unmatched to any gene: 5. The DNA of the CDR3 is TGTGCCAGCAGCGAGGGGACAGTGGGCAATCAGCCCCAGCATTTT. Translating it yields CASSEGTVGNQPQHF.

This chain uses TRBV5-1 with TRBJ2-5; tentatively, D is TRBD1 (5 bases). The germline V gene has CDR1 SGHRS and CDR2 YFSETQ. CDR3 size: 16 residues. V lost 3 bases to trimming and J lost 4 bases, with 19 bases between them. Here the CDR3 DNA reads TGCGCCAGCAGCTCGTACGGAGTAGGGGTTTTAGAGACCCAGTACTTC. It encodes CASSSYGVGVLETQYF.

This clonotype was detected only a few times. The chain uses TRBV5-5 and TRBJ2-1; D is possibly TRBD1 (6 bases). This CDR3 spans 18 amino acids. Germline assignment: CDR1 SGHKS and CDR2 YYEKEE (reference sequence). V was shortened by 1 base and J by 0 bases, with 17 bases between the two germline ends. CDR3 amino acids: CASSLWANRAPSYNEQFF. CDR3 DNA sequence: TGTGCCAGCAGCTTGTGGGCGAACAGGGCCCCCTCCTACAATGAGCAGTTCTTC.

The chain couples TRBV20-1 to TRBJ2-5; weak D call: TRBD2 (5 bases). The CDR3 sequence is 11 residues long. Trimming removed 2 bases from V and 5 bases from J, with 6 bases in between. Germline V gene data show CDR1 as DFQATT and CDR2 as SNEGSKA (reference sequence). The CDR3 coding sequence is TGCAGTGCTAGACAGCGGGAGACCCAGTACTTC. This translates into CSARQRETQYF.

This clonotype turned up a few times. This chain links TRBV6-2 or TRBV6-3 with TRBJ1-1; D gene uncertain. With 8 bases removed from V and 5 bases from J, the gap between germline ends came to 12 bases. Germline values: CDR1 MNHEY, CDR2 SVGEGT. CDR3 length: 12 residues. CDR3 nucleotide sequence: TGTGCCAGCCAACCCGGGAGGACTGAAGCTTTCTTT. It is translated as CASQPGRTEAFF.

The V call is TRBV20-1, the J call TRBJ2-5; no clear D gene. The CDR3 spans 12 residues. Germline V gene data show CDR1 as DFQATT and CDR2 as SNEGSKA (reference sequence). Trimming cost V 3 bases and J 3 bases, with 8 bases left between them. CDR3 in amino acids: CSARGQKETQYF. The DNA of the CDR3 is TGCAGTGCTAGGGGCCAGAAAGAGACCCAGTACTTC.

This clonotype was observed a handful of times. The chain combines TRBV5-1 with TRBJ2-3; D not certain. The CDR3 totals 15 residues. V was clipped by 0 bases and J by 5 bases, with 13 bases between them. In germline, CDR1 is SGHRS, CDR2 YFSETQ. The CDR3 DNA reads as TGCGCCAGCAGCTTGGGAGTTGGGGTCGGAGATACGCAGTATTTT. Its translation is CASSLGVGVGDTQYF. The full variable domain, its missing parts supplied by reference TRBV5-1 and TRBJ2-3, is KAGVTQTPRYLIKTRGQQVTLSCSPISGHRSVSWYQQTPGQGLQFLFEYFSETQRNKGNFPGRFSGRQFSNSRSEMNVSTLELGDSALYLCASSLGVGVGDTQYFGPGTRLTVL.

This clonotype was counted between two and nine times. The V call is TRBV5-1, the J call TRBJ2-1; 8 bases are shared with TRBD1. From germline, CDR1 is SGHRS and CDR2 YFSETQ. Trimming took 4 bases from V and 7 from J; bases not matched to a gene: 10. The CDR3 totals 15 residues. CDR3: CASSPGQGRGNEQFF. The CDR3 nucleotides are TGCGCCAGCAGCCCCGGACAGGGCAGGGGAAATGAGCAGTTCTTC.

The gene calls are TRBV7-9 and TRBJ2-5; 10 bases map to TRBD2. The CDR3 has 17 amino acids. Germline CDR1 and CDR2: SEHNR and FQNEAQ (reference sequence). V was pared by 2 bases and J by 2 bases, with 8 bases of the junction left unmatched. The CDR3 reads CASSLRGSGGPQETQYF. CDR3 nucleotide sequence: TGTGCCAGCAGCTTACGCGGTAGCGGGGGGCCTCAAGAGACCCAGTACTTC.

The genes are TRBV12-3 or TRBV12-4 and TRBJ2-5; D is uncertain. CDR3 length: 14 residues. Trimming removed 6 bases from V and 0 bases from J, with 11 bases in between. CDR3 residues: CASSHIRYQETQYF. The CDR3 DNA sequence: TGTGCCAGCAGCCACATCAGGTACCAAGAGACCCAGTACTTC.

V is TRBV6-5 and J is TRBJ2-3; 8 bases agree with TRBD1. After removal of 1 base from V and 4 bases from J, the junction contained 10 bases not matched to a gene. CDR1 MNHEY and CDR2 SVGAGI come from the germline V gene. CDR3 size: 17 residues. CDR3 loop: CASSYYSSGGDPDTQYF. CDR3 coding DNA: TGTGCCAGCAGTTACTACTCGTCAGGGGGCGATCCAGATACGCAGTATTTT.

The V and J genes are TRBV10-3 and TRBJ2-3; D possibly matches TRBD1 or TRBD2 (5 bases each). The V end was cut by 7 bases, the J end by 0 bases, with 11 bases between. Germline assignment: CDR1 ENHRY and CDR2 SYGVKD. The CDR3 spans 14 residues. The CDR3 DNA reads TGTGCCATCAATTCGGGGCTAAGCACAGATACGCAGTATTTT. Protein product: CAINSGLSTDTQYF.